The present T cell receptor (beta chain) was sequenced within a study of blood T cell repertoires in COVID-19. Study-wide background: Sites across the United States, Italy and Spain contributed samples from acute and convalescent COVID-19. PBMCs, B-cell-depleted T cells, or T cells provided the cDNA or gDNA that made up the material.

During active infection, Seattle patients enrolled and were then monitored through disease. The CDR3 length is 13 residues. Germline-derived CDR1 and CDR2 are SEHNR and FQNEAQ (reference sequence). V shed 1 base and J shed 1 base, with 4 bases lying between them. Methods used by the authors: Reference gene primer amplification yielded estimated nucleated cell counts. The assay was immunoSEQ multiplex PCR, and TCRdb's table has in-frame clones only and misses some. That table furnishes V, J and clone size, whereas the DNA furnished D and trimming. Of about 140,000 clones listed, 80% to 85% were seen once; the top ten hold almost 9%.

The receptor's source is a man younger than 40 with COVID-19, enrolled during active disease. The chain is built from TRBV7-9 and TRBJ1-1, with D hard to call. The sequenced sample was peripheral blood. The CDR3 protein is CASSLGQNTEAFF. Written as DNA, the CDR3 is TGTGCCAGCAGCTTAGGACAGAACACTGAAGCTTTCTTT.